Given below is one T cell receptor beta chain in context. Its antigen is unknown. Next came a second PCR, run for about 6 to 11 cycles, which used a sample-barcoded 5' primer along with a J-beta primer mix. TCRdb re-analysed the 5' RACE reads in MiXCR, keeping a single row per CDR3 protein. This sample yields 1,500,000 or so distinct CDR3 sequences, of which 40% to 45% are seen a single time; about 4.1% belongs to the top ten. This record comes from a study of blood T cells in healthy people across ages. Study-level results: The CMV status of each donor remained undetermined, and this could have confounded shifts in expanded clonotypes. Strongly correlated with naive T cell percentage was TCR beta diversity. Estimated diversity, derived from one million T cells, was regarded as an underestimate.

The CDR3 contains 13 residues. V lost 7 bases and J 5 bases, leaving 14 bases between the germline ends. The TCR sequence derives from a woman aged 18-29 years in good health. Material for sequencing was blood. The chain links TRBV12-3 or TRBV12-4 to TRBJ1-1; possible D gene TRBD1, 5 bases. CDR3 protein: CASTTGGSTEAFF. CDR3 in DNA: TGTGCCAGCACCACTGGGGGGTCGACTGAAGCTTTCTTT.